These 13 T cell receptor beta chains originate from one sample sequenced in a study of T cell repertoires in cytomegalovirus infection. TCRdb recomputed calls from the reads with MiXCR, one row per CDR3 protein. The sample yields about 320,000 distinct CDR3 sequences, around 9.5% seen once. The sequencing input was PBMCs. These receptors all come from a human donor in good health (CMV status not recorded). Some clones in this sample may be carry-over from other donors' samples.

This clonotype was seen at least ten times. This sequence joins TRBV25-1 and TRBJ2-3, with no clear D. Germline lookup yields CDR1 MGHDK and CDR2 SYGVNS. This CDR3 region has 15 residues. Between the trimmed V and J ends, which lost 4 bases and 2 bases, there was a span of 13 bases. The CDR3 sequence is CASSARHSSTDTQYF. The CDR3 DNA reads TGTGCCAGCAGTGCCAGGCATAGTTCCACAGATACGCAGTATTTT. The full variable domain, in which reference TRBV25-1 and TRBJ2-3 provide the parts outside the CDR3, is EADIYQTPRYLVIGTGKKITLECSQTMGHDKMYWYQQDPGMELHLIHYSYGVNSTEKGDLSSESTVSRIRTEHFPLTLESARPSHTSQYLCASSARHSSTDTQYFGPGTRLTVL.

The CDR3 nucleotides read TGTGCCAGCAGCTTATCTGGGGGGACTAGGGCCCATGAGCAGTTCTTC. This translates into CASSLSGGTRAHEQFF. The genes are TRBV7-2 and TRBJ2-1; 8 nucleotides match TRBD2. The trim removed 2 bases at V and 8 bases at J, leaving 11 bases unmatched. This CDR3 region has 16 residues. CDR1 SGHTA and CDR2 FQGNSA come from the germline V gene.

Here the CDR3 DNA reads TGTGCCAGCAGTTACCCTCCTGGGAATCAGCCCCAGCATTTT. Its translation is CASSYPPGNQPQHF. This chain joins TRBV6-2 or TRBV6-3 and TRBJ1-5; no clear D. This CDR3 contains 14 residues. The germline V gene has CDR1 MNHEY and CDR2 SVGEGT. Trimming cost V 2 bases and J 4 bases, with 9 bases left between them.

This clonotype has just a few counts. The rearrangement links TRBV19 to TRBJ1-2, with D uncertain. The CDR3 is made up of 14 amino acids. Trimming removed 9 bases from V and 0 bases from J, with 14 bases in between. The germline V gene has CDR1 LNHDA and CDR2 SQIVND (reference sequence). The CDR3 sequence: CASLRLGTNYGYTF. DNA of the CDR3: TGTGCCAGCCTGCGACTAGGAACTAACTATGGCTACACCTTC. Full variable domain (remainder filled in from reference TRBV19 and TRBJ1-2): DGGITQSPKYLFRKEGQNVTLSCEQNLNHDAMYWYRQDPGQGLRLIYYSQIVNDFQKGDIAEGYSVSREKKESFPLTVTSAQKNPTAFYLCASLRLGTNYGYTFGSGTRLTVV.

This clonotype was picked up many times. The CDR3 nucleotides are TGTGCCAGCAGCCCCGGGACAGGGTTGGAGACCCAGTACTTC. It codes for CASSPGTGLETQYF. J is TRBJ2-5 and V is TRBV7-2; 9 bases are shared with TRBD1. The V segment lost 5 bases and the J segment 5 bases; nucleotides outside the gene matches: 6. This CDR3 has 14 amino acids. Germline CDR1 and CDR2: SGHTA and FQGNSA.

The chain employs TRBV7-6 and TRBJ2-5; 9 bases map to TRBD1. After removal of 5 bases from V and 5 bases from J, the junction contained 12 bases not matched to a gene. The germline CDR1 and CDR2 sequences are SGHVS and FNYEAQ. This CDR3 spans 16 amino acids. The CDR3 loop reads CASSTPGQGTMETQYF. In DNA form, the CDR3 reads TGTGCCAGCAGCACCCCGGGACAGGGTACTATGGAGACCCAGTACTTC. The full variable domain, with the rest looked up from reference TRBV7-6 and TRBJ2-5, is GAGVSQSPRYKVTKRGQDVALRCDPISGHVSLYWYRQALGQGPEFLTYFNYEAQQDKSGLPNDRFSAERPEGSISTLTIQRTEQRDSAMYRCASSTPGQGTMETQYFGPGTRLLVL.

This clonotype showed up many times. Written as DNA, the CDR3 is TGTGCCAGCAGCCCAACTCGCCAAAACACTGAAGCTTTCTTT. It codes for CASSPTRQNTEAFF. The chain is built from TRBV11-2 and TRBJ1-1; D not resolved. Germline CDR1 and CDR2: SGHAT and FQNNGV. Trimming pared 5 bases from V and 2 bases from J, leaving 12 bases between. This CDR3 is 14 amino acids long.

The rearrangement uses TRBV7-6 and TRBJ1-1, with TRBD1 matching 8 bases. The CDR3 is 17 amino acids. V gave up 1 base and J gave up 0 bases; unmatched junction bases: 7. Germline loops: CDR1 SGHVS, CDR2 FNYEAQ. The CDR3 here is CASSLGTGNRLNTEAFF. DNA for the CDR3: TGTGCCAGCAGCTTAGGGACAGGGAATCGATTGAACACTGAAGCTTTCTTT.

The chain uses TRBV23-1 and TRBJ2-1, with TRBD1 as a possible D gene (5 bases). TRBV23-1 is reported as an ORF; its role is uncertain. V lost 5 bases to trimming and J lost 5 bases, with 16 bases between them. CDR3 length: 15 amino acids. The CDR3 DNA reads as TGCGCCAGCAGTTCAAGACAGAAAATCCACAATGAGCAGTTCTTC. It encodes CASSSRQKIHNEQFF.

This clonotype was observed once. The chain employs TRBV20-1 and TRBJ1-2; 8 nucleotides match TRBD1. Trimming took 6 bases from V and 7 from J; bases not matched to a gene: 4. The CDR3 spans 11 residues. CDR1 and CDR2 (germline): DFQATT, SNEGSKA (reference sequence). The CDR3 loop reads CSAQGGGGYTF. CDR3 nucleotide sequence: TGCAGTGCACAGGGGGGAGGTGGCTACACCTTC.

The chain combines TRBV7-2 with TRBJ2-1, with TRBD2 matching 7 bases. V was pared by 5 bases and J by 2 bases, with 12 bases of the junction left unmatched. CDR3 size: 17 residues. CDR1 SGHTA and CDR2 FQGNSA come from the germline V gene. The CDR3 sequence: CASSITSVSTTYNEQFF. In DNA, the CDR3 is TGTGCCAGCAGCATTACTAGCGTATCCACTACCTACAATGAGCAGTTCTTC.

This clonotype was seen many times. The chain has TRBV7-2 and TRBJ1-6; a possible D gene is TRBD1 (6 bases). The CDR3 contains 15 residues. Between the trimmed V and J ends, which lost 5 bases and 8 bases, there was a span of 16 bases. From germline, CDR1 is SGHTA and CDR2 FQGNSA. The CDR3 sequence is CASSRDKGNHSPLHF. DNA for the CDR3: TGTGCCAGCAGCAGGGACAAGGGTAATCATTCACCCCTCCACTTT.

There are a few counts of this clonotype. This chain joins TRBV11-2 and TRBJ2-4, with D uncertain. This CDR3 has 15 amino acids. V lost 6 bases and J 0 bases, leaving 12 bases between the germline ends. From germline, CDR1 is SGHAT and CDR2 FQNNGV. CDR3 loop: CASRSVHLAKNIQYF. CDR3 bases: TGTGCCAGCAGGTCGGTCCACCTAGCCAAAAACATTCAGTACTTC. Using reference TRBV11-2 and TRBJ2-4 for the parts outside the CDR3, the full variable domain is EAGVAQSPRYKIIEKRQSVAFWCNPISGHATLYWYQQILGQGPKLLIQFQNNGVVDDSQLPKDRFSAERLKGVDSTLKIQPAKLEDSAVYLCASRSVHLAKNIQYFGAGTRLSVL.